This T cell receptor beta chain derives from a study of blood T cell repertoires in COVID-19. The wider study: T cells, B-cell-depleted T cells, or PBMCs provided the cDNA or gDNA that served as material.

Methods used by the authors: Reference gene primer amplification gave nucleated cell count estimates. Measured with immunoSEQ multiplex PCR; TCRdb has only the in-frame clones, and not every one. V, J and clone size are those of that table, while D and trimming were read from the DNA. The sample records over 90,000 clones, approximately 89% being singletons. This TCR was sampled from a woman aged 80 or over in a cohort sampled during active COVID-19. The sequencing input was peripheral blood.

The CDR3 is CASSIGRGRGEQYF. The CDR3 DNA is TGTGCCAGTAGTATAGGCAGGGGGCGCGGCGAGCAGTACTTC. The V and J genes are TRBV19 and TRBJ2-7, with TRBD1 matching 8 bases. The junction had 5 bases not matched to a gene; V was cut back by 1 base and J by 6 bases. The CDR3 is 14 amino acids. CDR1 and CDR2 from the germline V gene are LNHDA and SQIVND (reference sequence). The full variable domain, in which reference TRBV19 and TRBJ2-7 provide the parts outside the CDR3, is DGGITQSPKYLFRKEGQNVTLSCEQNLNHDAMYWYRQDPGQGLRLIYYSQIVNDFQKGDIAEGYSVSREKKESFPLTVTSAQKNPTAFYLCASSIGRGRGEQYFGPGTRLTVT.